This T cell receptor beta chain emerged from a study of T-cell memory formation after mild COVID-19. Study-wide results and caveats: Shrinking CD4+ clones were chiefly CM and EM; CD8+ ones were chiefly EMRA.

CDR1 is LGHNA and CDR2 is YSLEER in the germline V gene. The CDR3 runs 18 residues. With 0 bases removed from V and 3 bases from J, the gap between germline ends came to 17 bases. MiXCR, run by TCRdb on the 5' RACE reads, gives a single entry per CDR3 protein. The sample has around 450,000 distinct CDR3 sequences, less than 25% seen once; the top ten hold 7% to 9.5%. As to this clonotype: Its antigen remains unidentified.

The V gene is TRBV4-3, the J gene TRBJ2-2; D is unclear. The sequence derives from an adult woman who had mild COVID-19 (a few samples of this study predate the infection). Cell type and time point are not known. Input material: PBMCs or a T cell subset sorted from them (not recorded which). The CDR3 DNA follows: TGCGCCAGCAGCCAAGATTTGCGACGGGCAGTAGACACCGGGGAGCTGTTTTTT. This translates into CASSQDLRRAVDTGELFF.